A selection of T cell receptor beta chains follows, all from one sample in a study of shared clonotypes between healthy human individuals. Libraries were prepared by immunoSEQ multiplex PCR; TCRdb keeps only in-frame clonotypes and omits some of them. The sample holds approximately 2.3 million clones, 85% to 95% seen once. The sequenced sample was naive CD4+ T cells from PBMCs. The receptors were sampled from a man aged 18 to 29 in good health. Some clones in this sample may be carry-over from other donors' samples. CDR3s include the opening cysteine and the closing phenylalanine or tryptophan. A D gene is named only where the DNA matches it firmly. Clone sizes are given selectively: once, few, many, or a class where the clone is expanded.

D gene: -
V gene: TRBV9
J gene: TRBJ1-1
clone size: few
CDR3 protein: CASRPGYSGAFF
CDR3 DNA: TGTGCCAGCAGGCCGGGTTATAGCGGAGCTTTCTTT

D gene: TRBD1
V gene: TRBV29-1
J gene: TRBJ2-3
clone size: -
CDR3 protein: CSVLTGADTQYF
CDR3 DNA: TGCAGCGTCCTGACAGGGGCAGATACGCAGTATTTT

D gene: -
V gene: TRBV7-2
J gene: TRBJ2-3
clone size: -
CDR3 protein: CASSLAVPTDTQYF
CDR3 DNA: TGTGCCAGCAGCTTAGCGGTACCCACAGATACGCAGTATTTT

D gene: TRBD1
V gene: TRBV5-4
J gene: TRBJ2-2
clone size: -
CDR3 protein: CASSHRGTGGEPNTGELFF
CDR3 DNA: TGTGCCAGCAGCCACCGGGGGACAGGGGGCGAACCTAACACCGGGGAGCTGTTTTTT

D gene: TRBD1
V gene: TRBV27
J gene: TRBJ1-2
clone size: -
CDR3 protein: CASSNGGQGVLGYTF
CDR3 DNA: TGTGCCAGCAGTAATGGGGGACAGGGGGTTCTCGGCTACACCTTC

D gene: -
V gene: TRBV30
J gene: TRBJ1-1
clone size: few
CDR3 protein: CAWTRSLLAFF
CDR3 DNA: TGTGCCTGGACCAGGTCGCTCTTAGCTTTCTTT

D gene: -
V gene: TRBV6-5
J gene: TRBJ2-7
clone size: -
CDR3 protein: CASSYPSGTGSYEQYF
CDR3 DNA: TGTGCCAGCAGTTACCCTTCCGGGACGGGGTCCTACGAGCAGTACTTC

D gene: -
V gene: TRBV2
J gene: TRBJ2-1
clone size: -
CDR3 protein: CASSVATSRILYNEQFF
CDR3 DNA: TGTGCCAGCAGCGTAGCCACTAGCCGAATCCTCTACAATGAGCAGTTCTTC

D gene: -
V gene: TRBV28
J gene: TRBJ1-2
clone size: -
CDR3 protein: CASSTTTGLGGGYTF
CDR3 DNA: TGTGCCAGCAGCACAACGACAGGTTTAGGAGGGGGCTACACCTTC

D gene: -
V gene: TRBV9
J gene: TRBJ2-2
clone size: -
CDR3 protein: CASSLGPGELFF
CDR3 DNA: TGTGCCAGCAGCCTAGGCCCCGGGGAGCTGTTTTTT

D gene: TRBD1
V gene: TRBV27
J gene: TRBJ2-5
clone size: -
CDR3 protein: CASSSGQGAGETQYF
CDR3 DNA: TGTGCCAGCAGTTCAGGACAGGGGGCCGGAGAGACCCAGTACTTC

D gene: TRBD1
V gene: TRBV19
J gene: TRBJ2-1
clone size: -
CDR3 protein: CASSWGQGKRNEQFF
CDR3 DNA: TGTGCCAGTAGCTGGGGACAGGGGAAGAGGAATGAGCAGTTCTTC

D gene: -
V gene: TRBV7-2
J gene: TRBJ2-4
clone size: -
CDR3 protein: CASSATRDIQYF
CDR3 DNA: TGTGCCAGCAGTGCGACCAGGGACATTCAGTACTTC

D gene: TRBD2
V gene: TRBV6-5
J gene: TRBJ2-3
clone size: -
CDR3 protein: CASRSGVTDTQYF
CDR3 DNA: TGTGCCAGCAGAAGCGGGGTCACAGATACGCAGTATTTT

D gene: -
V gene: TRBV6-6
J gene: TRBJ1-5
clone size: -
CDR3 protein: CASSPSQPQHF
CDR3 DNA: TGTGCCAGCAGTCCGTCACAGCCCCAGCATTTT

D gene: TRBD2
V gene: TRBV7-3
J gene: TRBJ2-3
clone size: -
CDR3 protein: CASSPRGGRVDTQYF
CDR3 DNA: TGTGCCAGCAGCCCCCGGGGGGGGAGGGTGGATACGCAGTATTTT

D gene: -
V gene: TRBV6-6
J gene: TRBJ1-1
clone size: -
CDR3 protein: CASSYSRSEAFF
CDR3 DNA: TGTGCCAGCAGTTACTCGCGGTCTGAAGCTTTCTTT

D gene: -
V gene: TRBV21-1
J gene: TRBJ1-1
clone size: -
CDR3 protein: CASSAAGQSNTEAFF
CDR3 DNA: TGTGCCAGCAGTGCGGCGGGACAGTCGAACACTGAAGCTTTCTTT

D gene: -
V gene: TRBV15
J gene: TRBJ2-5
clone size: -
CDR3 protein: CATSRDKETQYF
CDR3 DNA: TGTGCCACCAGCAGAGACAAAGAGACCCAGTACTTC

D gene: TRBD2
V gene: TRBV19
J gene: TRBJ2-1
clone size: -
CDR3 protein: CASSIKSAGGYNEQFF
CDR3 DNA: TGTGCCAGTAGTATAAAGTCAGCGGGAGGGTACAATGAGCAGTTCTTC

D gene: -
V gene: TRBV11-2
J gene: TRBJ2-1
clone size: -
CDR3 protein: CASRNFEGARSKKDEQFF
CDR3 DNA: TGTGCCAGCAGAAACTTCGAAGGGGCAAGATCCAAGAAAGATGAGCAGTTCTTC

D gene: TRBD1
V gene: TRBV30
J gene: TRBJ2-2
clone size: -
CDR3 protein: CAWGNRGSGELFF
CDR3 DNA: TGTGCCTGGGGAAACAGGGGGTCCGGGGAGCTGTTTTTT

D gene: -
V gene: TRBV5-1
J gene: TRBJ1-1
clone size: -
CDR3 protein: CASSLAGSVAEAFF
CDR3 DNA: TGCGCCAGCAGCTTGGCAGGATCAGTGGCTGAAGCTTTCTTT

D gene: -
V gene: TRBV6-5
J gene: TRBJ1-2
clone size: -
CDR3 protein: CASSLLSGGGYTF
CDR3 DNA: TGTGCCAGCAGTCTACTATCCGGGGGTGGCTACACCTTC

D gene: -
V gene: TRBV10-3
J gene: TRBJ2-7
clone size: -
CDR3 protein: CAISESSGLTRTTNSYEQYF
CDR3 DNA: TGTGCCATCAGTGAATCTAGTGGCTTGACACGAACCACGAACTCCTACGAGCAGTACTTC